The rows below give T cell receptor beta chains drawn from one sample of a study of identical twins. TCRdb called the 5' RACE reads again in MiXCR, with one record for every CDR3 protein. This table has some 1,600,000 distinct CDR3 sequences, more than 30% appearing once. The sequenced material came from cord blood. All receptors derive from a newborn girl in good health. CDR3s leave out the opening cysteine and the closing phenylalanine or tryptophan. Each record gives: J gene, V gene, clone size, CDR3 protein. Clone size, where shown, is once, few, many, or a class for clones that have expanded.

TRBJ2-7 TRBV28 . ASSPGTGLEQY
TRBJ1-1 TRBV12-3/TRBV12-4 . ASRPDRGYTEAF
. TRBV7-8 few ASSLVGSGSETQY
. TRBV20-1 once SARGGPSYNEQY
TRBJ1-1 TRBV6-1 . ASSRTGIDTEAF
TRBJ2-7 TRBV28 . ASSPIGYRAGGPQPYEQY
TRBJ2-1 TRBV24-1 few ATSRSGGDNEQF
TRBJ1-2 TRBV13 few ASSHLQTGGRGYT
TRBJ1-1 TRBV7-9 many ASSSQANTEAF
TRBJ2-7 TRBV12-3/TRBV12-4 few ASSLSRSHTYEQY
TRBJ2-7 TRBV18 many ASSPGTSGYEQY
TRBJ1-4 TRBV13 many ASSLGAEGEKLF
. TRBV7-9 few ASSLGGGGAETQY
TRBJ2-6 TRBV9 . ASSARSFSGANVLT
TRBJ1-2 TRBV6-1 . ASIGYPNLIGDYGYT
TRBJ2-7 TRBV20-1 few SAVRDTYEQY
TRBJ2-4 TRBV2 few ASKDLDLGAKNIQY
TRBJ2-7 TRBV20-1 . SARVGGRAQGEQY
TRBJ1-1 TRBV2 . ASSERGSGTEAF
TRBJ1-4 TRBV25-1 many ASSATGLGEKLF
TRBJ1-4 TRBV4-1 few ASSQTIPEKLF
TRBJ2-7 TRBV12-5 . ASGLGTGASYEQY
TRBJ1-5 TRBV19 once ASRKTGTGKPQH
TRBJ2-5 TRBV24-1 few ATSDSPGLAGEETQY
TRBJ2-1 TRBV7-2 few ASNGLVNEQF
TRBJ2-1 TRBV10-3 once AISESGFRGGAKTQF
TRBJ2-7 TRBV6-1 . ASSERAEQY
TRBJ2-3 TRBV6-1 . ASGGRAFSTDTQY
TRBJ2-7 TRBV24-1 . ATSDLSTSGYSYNEQY